These 25 T cell receptor beta chains originate from one sample sequenced in a study of shared clonotypes between healthy human individuals. Sequencing was performed with immunoSEQ multiplex PCR; in TCRdb, only in-frame clones are kept and a portion is missing. This sample has just over 2,000,000 clones; 85% to 95% occur once, and the top ten carry roughly 0.13%. The sample was naive CD4+ T cells sorted from blood. Specified subset: CD45RA+ positively selected. Receptors originate from a man younger than 35 in good health.

This rearrangement joins TRBV10-3 to TRBJ1-4; D remains unclear. CDR1 and CDR2 from the germline V gene are ENHRY and SYGVKD. Trimming cost V 0 bases and J 14 bases, with 10 bases left between them. This CDR3 region has 12 residues. CDR3 in DNA: TGTGCCATCAGTGAGTCGTCGGTAGATCTGTTTTTT. Translating it yields CAISESSVDLFF.

This chain joins TRBV19 and TRBJ2-2, with unresolved D. This CDR3 has 11 amino acids. V lost 2 bases, J lost 7 bases, and 2 bases lay in between. Germline CDR1 LNHDA, CDR2 SQIVND (reference sequence). The CDR3 region is CASSIIGELFF. CDR3 in DNA: TGTGCCAGTAGTATAATCGGGGAGCTGTTTTTT. The full variable domain, rest sourced from reference TRBV19 and TRBJ2-2, is DGGITQSPKYLFRKEGQNVTLSCEQNLNHDAMYWYRQDPGQGLRLIYYSQIVNDFQKGDIAEGYSVSREKKESFPLTVTSAQKNPTAFYLCASSIIGELFFGEGSRLTVL.

Concerning this clone: This may come from a read error, since a much larger clone is one base off. The same CDR3 arises from other DNA sequences in this sample as well. The CDR3 nucleotides read TGCAGCGTGGACGGGGACGGCTACACCTTC. Its protein product is CSVDGDGYTF. The rearrangement uses TRBV29-1 and TRBJ1-2; tentatively, D is TRBD1 (5 bases). The CDR3 consists of 10 residues. Germline CDR1 and CDR2: SQVTM and ANQGSEA. The V gene lost 6 bases and the J gene lost 8 bases, with 10 bases spanning the gap.

The V gene is TRBV6-5, the J gene TRBJ2-7; TRBD1 agrees at 8 bases. CDR1 and CDR2 from the germline V gene are MNHEY and SVGAGI. The trim removed 8 bases at V and 5 bases at J, leaving 5 bases unmatched. CDR3 length equals 12 residues. This CDR3 reads CASGRGQNEQYF. The CDR3 DNA is TGTGCCAGCGGCAGGGGGCAAAACGAGCAGTACTTC.

The chain has TRBV28 and TRBJ2-5, with D perhaps matching TRBD1 (5 bases). The germline V and J ends were trimmed by 6 bases and 2 bases, with 13 bases remaining between them. CDR3 length equals 14 residues. Germline CDR1 reads MDHEN; CDR2 reads SYDVKM. In DNA form, the CDR3 reads TGTGCCAGCAGCAGAGACAGAATTCAAGAGACCCAGTACTTC. It yields the protein CASSRDRIQETQYF.

The CDR3 nucleotides are TGTGCCAGCAGGGCGGGGGGAACTAATGAAAAACTGTTTTTT. Its translation: CASRAGGTNEKLFF. This rearrangement joins TRBV6-5 to TRBJ1-4, with a tentative D call TRBD1 (5 bases). Germline CDR1 and CDR2: MNHEY and SVGAGI. The CDR3 length is 14 residues. Trimming cost V 6 bases and J 1 base, with 9 bases left between them.

The chain recombines TRBV4-2 with TRBJ2-7; 9 bases are a match to TRBD1. The CDR3 sequence is 17 residues long. V dropped 1 base and J dropped 0; count of bases not matched to a gene: 7. Looked up from germline, CDR1 is LGHNA and CDR2 is YNFKEQ. This CDR3 reads CASSQAAGTGTSYEQYF. The CDR3 DNA reads TGTGCCAGCAGCCAAGCGGCCGGGACAGGGACCTCCTACGAGCAGTACTTC.

V and J are TRBV11-2 and TRBJ2-5; D unresolved. The DNA matches TRBJ2-7 better at its end, which makes the J call doubtful. CDR1 and CDR2 from the germline V gene are SGHAT and FQNNGV. CDR3 size: 12 residues. The CDR3 sequence is CASSPYSYEQYF. CDR3 nucleotides: TGTGCCAGCAGCCCTTACAGCTACGAGCAGTACTTC.

V usage is TRBV28 and J usage is TRBJ2-7, with D possibly being TRBD1 or TRBD2 (7 bases each). The CDR3 loop spans 15 amino acids. The V gene lost 4 bases and the J gene lost 3 bases, with 16 bases spanning the gap. Per germline, CDR1 MDHEN and CDR2 SYDVKM. CDR3 in amino acids: CASSSSGRDSYEQYF. CDR3 nucleotide sequence: TGTGCCAGCAGTTCCTCTGGGAGGGACAGCTACGAGCAGTACTTC.

This clone was found once. Other nucleotide sequences from this sample produce the same CDR3. This rearrangement joins TRBV18 to TRBJ2-2, with 7 bases aligning to TRBD1. Losses at the gene ends were 3 bases for V and 2 bases for J; bases not matched to a gene: 3. The CDR3 contains 15 residues. Germline V gene sequence: CDR1 KGHSH, CDR2 LQKENI. CDR3 sequence: CASSPGTANTGELFF. DNA of the CDR3: TGTGCCAGCTCACCGGGGACAGCAAACACCGGGGAGCTGTTTTTT.

The CDR3 region is CASSLPGTYYGYTF. The CDR3 coding sequence is TGTGCCAGCAGTCTCCCCGGGACATACTATGGCTACACCTTC. The V call is TRBV6-1, the J call TRBJ1-2; maybe TRBD1 (6 bases). This CDR3 has 14 residues. V lost 5 bases, J lost 3 bases, and 13 bases lay in between. Germline values: CDR1 MNHNS, CDR2 SASEGT.

The chain has TRBV7-9 and TRBJ1-1; D gene ambiguous. The CDR3 sequence is 13 residues long. Trimming pared 3 bases from V and 1 base from J, leaving 6 bases between. Germline lookup yields CDR1 SEHNR and CDR2 FQNEAQ (reference sequence). In nucleotides, the CDR3 is TGTGCCAGCAGCTTTTTAGAGAACACTGAAGCTTTCTTT. Protein product: CASSFLENTEAFF.

The chain links TRBV23-1 to TRBJ2-5, with D perhaps TRBD2 (5 bases). TRBV23-1 is an ORF, with its function uncertain. The CDR3 is made up of 15 amino acids. The V end lost 0 bases, the J end lost 1 base, and 9 bases lay between the germline ends. The CDR3 reads CASSQSPGSQETQYF. DNA of the CDR3: TGCGCCAGCAGTCAATCACCGGGATCCCAAGAGACCCAGTACTTC.

With respect to this clone: Other DNA sequences in this sample translate to the same CDR3. J is TRBJ1-1 and V is TRBV19; maybe TRBD1 (5 bases). The germline V gene has CDR1 LNHDA and CDR2 SQIVND (reference sequence). Trimming removed 5 bases at V and 0 bases at J, with 7 bases between. The length of the CDR3 is 13 residues. CDR3 residues: CASSATVNTEAFF. CDR3 nucleotides: TGTGCCAGTAGTGCGACAGTGAACACTGAAGCTTTCTTT.

This clone has a single count. The V call is TRBV2, the J call TRBJ2-3, with D perhaps matching TRBD2 (6 bases). This CDR3 is built from 15 residues. The V end lost 1 base, the J end lost 8 bases, and 16 bases lay between the germline ends. Germline V CDR1 and CDR2: SNHLY, FYNNEI. The CDR3 DNA follows: TGTGCCAGCAGTGAAGGTCCCAGGTCCGGGGGTACGCAGTATTTT. Translated, it gives CASSEGPRSGGTQYF.

Turning to this clone: The same CDR3 arises from other DNA sequences in this sample as well. The chain couples TRBV7-9 to TRBJ1-2; TRBD1 agrees at 7 bases. The CDR3 runs 14 residues. V lost 3 bases and J lost 2; bases outside the gene matches: 3. Germline CDR1 reads SEHNR; CDR2 reads FQNEAQ (reference sequence). The CDR3 DNA is TGTGCCAGCAGCTTGACGACAGGGAACTATGGCTACACCTTC. Translating gives CASSLTTGNYGYTF.

This chain connects TRBV6-1 to TRBJ1-3; possibly TRBD1 for D (6 bases). With 4 bases removed from V and 2 bases from J, the gap between germline ends came to 15 bases. Germline CDR1 and CDR2: MNHNS and SASEGT. This CDR3 is 16 amino acids long. The CDR3 region has the DNA TGTGCCAGCAGTGGAACGACAGGACCCCCTGGAAACACCATATATTTT. Protein: CASSGTTGPPGNTIYF.

Remarks on this clone: The same CDR3 arises from other DNA sequences in this sample as well. This rearrangement joins TRBV30 to TRBJ1-1; D is ambiguous. The V gene's germline CDR1 is GTSNPN and CDR2 SVGIG (reference sequence). The ends were cut back, 4 bases at V and 5 bases at J, with 8 bases in the middle. The CDR3 has 11 amino acids. The DNA of the CDR3 is TGTGCCTGGACAAGATGGACTGAAGCTTTCTTT. Translation gives CAWTRWTEAFF.

V and J are TRBV2 and TRBJ1-2; D gene unclear. The CDR3 is 14 amino acids. The germline V and J ends were trimmed by 0 bases and 1 base, with 6 bases remaining between them. Germline lookup yields CDR1 SNHLY and CDR2 FYNNEI. The DNA for the CDR3 is TGTGCCAGCAGTGAAGCTCAGAGTAACTATGGCTACACCTTC. Its protein is CASSEAQSNYGYTF.

V usage is TRBV6-1 and J usage is TRBJ1-2; possibly TRBD1 for D (6 bases). V shed 6 bases and J shed 1 base, with 12 bases lying between them. Germline CDR1 reads MNHNS; CDR2 reads SASEGT. The CDR3 runs 14 residues. The CDR3 region is CASRVRDINYGYTF. The CDR3 coding sequence is TGTGCCAGCAGGGTCCGGGACATTAACTATGGCTACACCTTC.

The chain has TRBV19 and TRBJ2-2; 9 bases match TRBD1. CDR3 size: 14 residues. CDR1 is LNHDA, CDR2 SQIVND, per germline (reference sequence). V lost 5 bases, J lost 5 bases, and 3 bases stayed unmatched. CDR3 residues: CASSGTGWTGELFF. CDR3 DNA sequence: TGTGCCAGTAGTGGGACAGGGTGGACCGGGGAGCTGTTTTTT.

In this sample, this clone turned up once. This chain uses TRBV6-6 with TRBJ2-1, with a weak D call TRBD2 (5 bases). The V gene's germline CDR1 is MNHNY and CDR2 SVGAGI (reference sequence). CDR3 length equals 13 residues. With 5 bases removed from V and 8 bases from J, the gap between germline ends came to 13 bases. CDR3 sequence reads: CASSARKEDEQFF. The DNA of the CDR3 is TGTGCCAGCAGTGCAAGGAAGGAGGATGAGCAGTTCTTC.

The chain uses TRBV7-5 and TRBJ1-6. TRBV7-5 is tagged as a pseudogene. The CDR3 contains 14 residues. The CDR3 nucleotides read TGTGCCAGAAGCTTACCCCAGACGGATTCACCCCTCCACTTT. Protein product: CARSLPQTDSPLHF.

V usage is TRBV6-6 and J usage is TRBJ1-5; D is perhaps TRBD1 (6 bases). Per the germline V gene, CDR1 is MNHNY and CDR2 is SVGAGI (reference sequence). CDR3 length equals 14 residues. V lost 3 bases to trimming and J lost 7 bases, with 13 bases between them. CDR3 region: CASSYGGFGQPQHF. In DNA, the CDR3 is TGTGCCAGCAGTTATGGGGGCTTCGGACAGCCCCAGCATTTT.

For this clone: Here the CDR3 omits its conserved ending phenylalanine or tryptophan, so a read error is the likely source. The DNA is omitted, as the CDR3 cannot be located on it reliably, and the CDR3 follows TCRdb's listing. The chain employs TRBV6-1 and TRBJ2-7; the D call in the table, TRBD2, was not verified against the DNA. Germline values: CDR1 MNHNS, CDR2 SASEGT. The CDR3 is 13 residues long, ends included. CDR3 sequence: CASSELGRTSVEL.